This T cell receptor (beta chain) derives from a study of blood T cell repertoires in COVID-19. Measured with immunoSEQ multiplex PCR; TCRdb has only the in-frame clones, and not every one. The sample lists approximately 440,000 clones; 80% to 95% were seen once. The CDR3 totals 14 residues. Per the germline V gene, CDR1 is MGHRA and CDR2 is YSYEKL. Trimming removed 1 base at V and 0 bases at J, with 7 bases between. This clone was seen just once. The V gene is TRBV4-1, the J gene TRBJ2-7; weak D call: TRBD1 (6 bases). The TCR comes from a man between 18 and 29 years old who had recovered from COVID-19. Sequencing used PBMCs or T cells enriched from blood (not recorded which). CDR3 sequence (DNA): TGCGCCAGCAGCCAAGGGGACATCTCCTACGAGCAGTACTTC. Amino acids: CASSQGDISYEQYF.